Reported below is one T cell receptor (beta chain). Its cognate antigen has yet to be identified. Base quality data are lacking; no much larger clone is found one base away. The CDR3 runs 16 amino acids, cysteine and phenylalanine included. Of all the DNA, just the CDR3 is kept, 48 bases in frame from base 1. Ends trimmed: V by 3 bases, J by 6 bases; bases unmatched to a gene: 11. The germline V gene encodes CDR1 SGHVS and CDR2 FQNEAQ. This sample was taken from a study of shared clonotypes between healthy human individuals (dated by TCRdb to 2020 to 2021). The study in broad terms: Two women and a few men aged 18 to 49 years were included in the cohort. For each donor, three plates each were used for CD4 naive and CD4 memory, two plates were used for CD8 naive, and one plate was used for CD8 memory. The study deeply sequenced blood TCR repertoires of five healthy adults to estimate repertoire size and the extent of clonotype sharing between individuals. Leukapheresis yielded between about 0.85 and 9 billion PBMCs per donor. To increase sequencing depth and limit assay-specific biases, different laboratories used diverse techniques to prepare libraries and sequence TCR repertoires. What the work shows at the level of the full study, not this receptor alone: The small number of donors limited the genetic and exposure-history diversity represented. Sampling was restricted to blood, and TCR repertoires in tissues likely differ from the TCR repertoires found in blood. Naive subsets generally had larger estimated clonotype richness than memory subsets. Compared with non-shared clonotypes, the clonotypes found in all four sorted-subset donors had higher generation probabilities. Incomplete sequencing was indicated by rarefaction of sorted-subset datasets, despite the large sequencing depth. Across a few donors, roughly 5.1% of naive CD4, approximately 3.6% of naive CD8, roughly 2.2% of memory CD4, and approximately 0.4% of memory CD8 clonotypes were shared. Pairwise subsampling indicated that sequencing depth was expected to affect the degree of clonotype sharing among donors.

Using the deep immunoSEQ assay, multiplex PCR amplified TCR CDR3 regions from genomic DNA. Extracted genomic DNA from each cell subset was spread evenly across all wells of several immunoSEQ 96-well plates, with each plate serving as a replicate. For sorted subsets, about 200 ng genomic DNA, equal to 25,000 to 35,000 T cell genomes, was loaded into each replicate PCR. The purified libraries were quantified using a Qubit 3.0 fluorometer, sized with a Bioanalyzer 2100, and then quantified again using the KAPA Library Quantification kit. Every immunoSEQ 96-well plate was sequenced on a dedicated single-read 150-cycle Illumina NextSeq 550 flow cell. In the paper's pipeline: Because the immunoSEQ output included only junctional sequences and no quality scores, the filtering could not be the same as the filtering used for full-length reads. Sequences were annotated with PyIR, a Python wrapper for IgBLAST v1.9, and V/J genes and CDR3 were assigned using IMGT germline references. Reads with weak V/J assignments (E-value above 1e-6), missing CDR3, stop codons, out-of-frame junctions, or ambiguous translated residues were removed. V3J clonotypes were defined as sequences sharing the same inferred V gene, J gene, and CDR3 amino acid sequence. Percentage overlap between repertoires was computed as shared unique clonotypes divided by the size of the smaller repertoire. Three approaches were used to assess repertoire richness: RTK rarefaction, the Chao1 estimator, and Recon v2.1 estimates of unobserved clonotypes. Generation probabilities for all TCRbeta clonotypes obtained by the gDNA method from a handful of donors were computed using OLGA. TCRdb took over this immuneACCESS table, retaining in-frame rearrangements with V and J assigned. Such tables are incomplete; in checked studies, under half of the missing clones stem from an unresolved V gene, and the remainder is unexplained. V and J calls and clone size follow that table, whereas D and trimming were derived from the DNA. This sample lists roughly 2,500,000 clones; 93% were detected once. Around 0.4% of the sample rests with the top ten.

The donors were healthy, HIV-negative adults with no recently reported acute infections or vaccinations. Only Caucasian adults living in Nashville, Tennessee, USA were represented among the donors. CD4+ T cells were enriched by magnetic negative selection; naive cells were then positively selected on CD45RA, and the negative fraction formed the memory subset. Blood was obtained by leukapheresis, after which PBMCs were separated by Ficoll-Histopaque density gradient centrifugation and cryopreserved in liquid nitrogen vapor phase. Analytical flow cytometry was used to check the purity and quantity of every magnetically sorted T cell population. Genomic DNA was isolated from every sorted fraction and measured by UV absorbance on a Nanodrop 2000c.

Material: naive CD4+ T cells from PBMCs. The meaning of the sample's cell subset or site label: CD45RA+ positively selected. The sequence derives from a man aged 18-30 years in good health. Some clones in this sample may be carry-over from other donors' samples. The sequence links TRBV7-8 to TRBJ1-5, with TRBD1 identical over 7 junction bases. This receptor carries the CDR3 CASSLMRGRLGQPQHF. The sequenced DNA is TGTGCCAGCAGCTTGATGAGGGGGCGCTTGGGTCAGCCCCAGCATTTT. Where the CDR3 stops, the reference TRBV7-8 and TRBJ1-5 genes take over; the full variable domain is GAGVSQSPRYKVAKRGQDVALRCDPISGHVSLFWYQQALGQGPEFLTYFQNEAQLDKSGLPSDRFFAERPEGSVSTLKIQRTQQEDSAVYLCASSLMRGRLGQPQHFGDGTRLSIL.